Each of the 9 T cell receptor beta chains below was sequenced from the same sample in a study of blood T cell repertoires in COVID-19. The protocol was immunoSEQ multiplex PCR, while the TCRdb copy is restricted to in-frame clones and leaves out a portion. The sample records over 100,000 clones, about 80% being singletons. Material for sequencing was peripheral blood. Receptors were obtained from a human donor in a cohort sampled during active COVID-19.

The J gene is TRBJ2-1, the V gene TRBV3-1 (or the pseudogene TRBV3-2); 8 nucleotides line up with TRBD2. CDR1 is LGHDT and CDR2 is YNNKEL in the germline V gene (reference sequence). Trimming took 4 bases from V and 3 from J; bases not matched to a gene: 8. This CDR3 has 16 residues. CDR3 sequence (DNA): TGTGCCAGCAGCCGAGTAGCGGGACCTGACTACAATGAGCAGTTCTTC. Translated, it gives CASSRVAGPDYNEQFF.

This rearrangement joins TRBV7-8 to TRBJ2-2; possibly TRBD1 for D (6 bases). Germline CDR1 and CDR2: SGHVS and FQNEAQ. Trimming removed 3 bases from V and 1 base from J, with 12 bases in between. This CDR3 comprises 16 residues. The CDR3 DNA reads TGTGCCAGCAGCTTCCTCAGGGGAAGGAACACCGGGGAGCTGTTTTTT. Amino acid sequence: CASSFLRGRNTGELFF. Looking up the rest from reference TRBV7-8 and TRBJ2-2 gives the full variable domain: GAGVSQSPRYKVAKRGQDVALRCDPISGHVSLFWYQQALGQGPEFLTYFQNEAQLDKSGLPSDRFFAERPEGSVSTLKIQRTQQEDSAVYLCASSFLRGRNTGELFFGEGSRLTVL.

This clone has more than one count but fewer than ten. This chain uses TRBV12-2 with TRBJ1-1; the table assigns TRBD1, which was not confirmed against the DNA. TRBV12-2 is a known pseudogene. The CDR3 has 15 amino acids. As DNA, the CDR3 is TGTGCAAGTCGCTTAGCGGAACAGCTGAACACTGAAGCTTTCTTT. Translating it yields CASRLAEQLNTEAFF.

J is TRBJ1-5 and V is TRBV30, with D uncertain. The CDR3 extends over 13 amino acids. Germline loops: CDR1 GTSNPN, CDR2 SVGIG (reference sequence). V lost 2 bases and J 3 bases, leaving 8 bases between the germline ends. The CDR3 DNA reads as TGTGCCTGGAGTTGGGCCTACAATCAGCCCCAGCATTTT. This sequence encodes CAWSWAYNQPQHF.

Concerning this clone itself: The sample carries other DNA sequences with the same CDR3. This chain links TRBV2 with TRBJ1-1, with D uncertain. The germline V gene encodes CDR1 SNHLY and CDR2 FYNNEI. With 2 bases removed from V and 1 base from J, the gap between germline ends came to 11 bases. CDR3 length: 15 residues. DNA for the CDR3: TGTGCCAGCAGTGAAATGCAGGCGGGGAACACTGAAGCTTTCTTT. It yields the protein CASSEMQAGNTEAFF.

The rearrangement links TRBV2 to TRBJ1-1, with D possibly matching TRBD1 (6 bases). There are 17 residues in the CDR3. V gave up 6 bases and J gave up 0 bases, with 20 bases separating them. Germline CDR1 is SNHLY and CDR2 is FYNNEI. The CDR3 protein is CASRELAGEGMNTEAFF. CDR3 in DNA: TGTGCCAGCAGGGAGTTGGCAGGGGAGGGCATGAACACTGAAGCTTTCTTT.

This clone was counted a few times. The rearrangement links TRBV3-1 (or the pseudogene TRBV3-2) to TRBJ1-2, with D possibly matching TRBD1 (5 bases). Germline V lookup: CDR1 LGHDT, CDR2 YNNKEL (reference sequence). With 1 base removed from V and 5 bases from J, the gap between germline ends came to 14 bases. The CDR3 spans 15 residues. CDR3 amino acids: CASSQGAGQYYGYTF. The CDR3 coding sequence is TGTGCCAGCAGCCAAGGGGCAGGGCAGTATTATGGCTACACCTTC.

The chain is built from TRBV6-1 and TRBJ2-7, with 16 bases identical to TRBD2. CDR3 size: 19 residues. The germline CDR1 and CDR2 sequences are MNHNS and SASEGT. V lost 2 bases to trimming and J lost 3 bases; unmatched junction nucleotides: 10. The CDR3 loop reads CASSEQGPGLAGGRYEQYF. Written as DNA, the CDR3 is TGTGCCAGCAGTGAACAGGGCCCGGGACTAGCGGGGGGGCGCTACGAGCAGTACTTC.

This chain uses TRBV12-3 or TRBV12-4 with TRBJ1-1, with D uncertain. V lost 5 bases to trimming and J lost 3 bases, with 10 bases between them. The CDR3 loop spans 13 amino acids. CDR3 sequence (DNA): TGTGCCAGCAGTACCCTCGACTACACTGAAGCTTTCTTT. The encoded protein is CASSTLDYTEAFF.